The clone carrying this T cell receptor (beta chain) was detected many times. What it binds is unknown. The sample comes from a study of neurological immune-mediated disorders. Findings and caveats of the study: While HTLV-1-associated myelopathy showed the greatest TCR clonal expansion, multiple sclerosis showed the least, falling below healthy controls.

Per sequencing run, 15-18 subjects together gave over 180 million TCR-beta sequences. TCRdb re-derived calls from the 5' RACE reads in MiXCR, one entry per CDR3 protein. The data show more than 15,000 distinct CDR3 sequences, 14% to 15% seen once. This CDR3 has 15 amino acids. Trimming took off 0 bases at V and 0 bases at J, with 7 bases between the two ends. This sequence originates from a man aged 55 to 70 with HTLV-1-associated myelopathy (HAM/TSP). The sequenced sample consisted of PBMCs. The V call is TRBV12-3 or TRBV12-4, the J call TRBJ2-3; D may correspond to TRBD1 or TRBD2 (6 bases each). CDR3 DNA sequence: TGTGCCAGCAGTTTAGCGGGGGGCAGCACAGATACGCAGTATTTT. It yields the protein CASSLAGGSTDTQYF.